Presented here are 26 T cell receptor beta chains from one specimen sequenced in a study of cytomegalovirus exposure and HLA in healthy donors. Both 60 Vbeta primers and 13 Jbeta primers went into the PCR. TCRdb's copy holds only in-frame clones and misses some; the assay was immunoSEQ multiplex PCR. The sample consists of over 200,000 clones, approximately 87% of them appearing once. The sequenced material came from PBMCs. All receptors derive from a human donor in good health.

The CDR3 DNA follows: TGCGCCAGCAGCCCCGGACTAGCGGGAGGGGATGAGCAGTACTTC. It is translated as CASSPGLAGGDEQYF. V gene TRBV5-1 combines with J gene TRBJ2-7; 15 nucleotides match TRBD2. The junction had 6 bases not matched to a gene; V was cut back by 4 bases and J by 7 bases. Germline-derived CDR1 and CDR2 are SGHRS and YFSETQ. The CDR3 sequence is 15 residues long.

The rearrangement joins TRBV2 to TRBJ2-7; 13 bases match TRBD2. Germline V gives CDR1 SNHLY, CDR2 FYNNEI. The V and J ends lost 6 bases and 4 bases, in that order; junction bases with no gene match: 6. The CDR3 length is 15 residues. CDR3 loop: CASRYGLAGVYEQYF. The CDR3 DNA follows: TGTGCCAGCAGATACGGACTAGCGGGAGTATACGAGCAGTACTTC.

The gene calls are TRBV15 and TRBJ1-1; 9 bases fit TRBD1. Germline V CDR1 and CDR2: LNHNV, YYDKDF (reference sequence). J gave up 6 bases and V 3 bases, and 8 bases lay outside the gene matches. The CDR3 runs to 15 residues. The CDR3 protein is CATSRENRGLAEAFF. The CDR3 nucleotides are TGTGCCACCAGCAGGGAGAACAGGGGGCTGGCTGAAGCTTTCTTT.

The rearrangement uses TRBV18 and TRBJ2-2; 7 nucleotides line up with TRBD1. The germline V gene has CDR1 KGHSH and CDR2 LQKENI. Germline trimming cut 5 bases from V and 6 bases from J; bases unmatched to any gene: 9. This CDR3 is built from 15 residues. The CDR3 region has the DNA TGTGCCAGCTCATCCGGGACAGAAGCGTCCGGGGAGCTGTTTTTT. Protein product: CASSSGTEASGELFF.

The CDR3 region is CASSPQEAGGFYNEQFF. The CDR3 region has the DNA TGTGCCAGCAGCCCCCAGGAAGCGGGCGGCTTTTACAATGAGCAGTTCTTC. The chain joins TRBV7-6 to TRBJ2-1, with D possibly being TRBD2 (6 bases). Germline lookup yields CDR1 SGHVS and CDR2 FNYEAQ. V was clipped by 5 bases and J by 4 bases, with 21 bases between them. The CDR3 extends over 17 amino acids.

The CDR3, as DNA: TGTGCCAGCAGCCCGACAGGCTCTGGAAACACCATATATTTT. Protein: CASSPTGSGNTIYF. This sequence joins TRBV9 and TRBJ1-3; weak D call: TRBD1 (6 bases). The CDR3 has 14 amino acids. Germline CDR1 is SGDLS and CDR2 is YYNGEE. With 4 bases removed from V and 0 bases from J, the gap between germline ends came to 8 bases.

Worth noting for this clone: Within the sample, other DNA sequences also encode this same CDR3. The J gene is TRBJ1-5, the V gene TRBV5-1; D unresolved. Germline loops: CDR1 SGHRS, CDR2 YFSETQ. The CDR3 runs to 15 residues. V lost 0 bases to trimming and J lost 0 bases, with 7 bases between them. CDR3: CASSLAGNSNQPQHF. Written as DNA, the CDR3 is TGCGCCAGCAGCTTGGCGGGTAATAGCAATCAGCCCCAGCATTTT.

In this sample, this clone turned up a few times. V is TRBV7-9 and J is TRBJ1-1; tentative D call: TRBD1 (6 bases). V lost 5 bases, J lost 1 base, and 8 bases lay in between. From germline, CDR1 is SEHNR and CDR2 FQNEAQ (reference sequence). The length of the CDR3 is 13 residues. This CDR3 is CASSADRNTEAFF. The CDR3 coding sequence is TGTGCCAGCAGCGCGGACAGGAACACTGAAGCTTTCTTT.

The chain employs TRBV5-1 and TRBJ2-2; 9 bases are shared with TRBD1. V dropped 3 bases and J dropped 5; count of bases not matched to a gene: 2. The CDR3 spans 14 residues. CDR1 and CDR2 (germline): SGHRS, YFSETQ. The CDR3 nucleotides read TGCGCCAGCAGCTGGGGGACAGGGACCGGGGAGCTGTTTTTT. It translates to CASSWGTGTGELFF.

The chain uses TRBV15 and TRBJ2-2; 7 bases match TRBD2. CDR3 length equals 15 residues. CDR1 is LNHNV and CDR2 is YYDKDF in the germline V gene (reference sequence). With V trimmed by 1 base and J by 2 bases, 1 base remained unmatched. CDR3 protein: CATSRGLANTGELFF. DNA for the CDR3: TGTGCCACCAGCAGAGGACTAGCCAACACCGGGGAGCTGTTTTTT.

The V call is TRBV21-1, the J call TRBJ2-3; no DNA check was done on the table's D call, TRBD2. TRBV21-1 is shown as a pseudogene. The CDR3 is made up of 12 amino acids. This chain's CDR3 is CAKYLSADTQYF. For the CDR3, the DNA is TGTGCCAAGTACTTGTCCGCAGATACGCAGTATTTT.

The CDR3 sequence is CASSSKDRASYEQYF. In DNA, the CDR3 is TGTGCCAGCAGCTCGAAAGACAGGGCCAGCTACGAGCAGTACTTC. The rearrangement uses TRBV7-2 and TRBJ2-7, with 7 bases that match TRBD1. Germline values: CDR1 SGHTA, CDR2 FQGNSA. After removal of 4 bases from V and 3 bases from J, the junction contained 9 bases not matched to a gene. The CDR3 has 15 amino acids.

In its sample, this clone was seen once. The V gene is TRBV5-1, the J gene TRBJ2-2; 9 nucleotides line up with TRBD2. The CDR3 is 17 amino acids. The germline V gene encodes CDR1 SGHRS and CDR2 YFSETQ. V lost 0 bases, J lost 6 bases, and 9 bases stayed unmatched. The CDR3 is CASSLGNSGRGSGELFF. CDR3 DNA sequence: TGCGCCAGCAGCTTGGGGAATAGCGGGAGAGGGTCCGGGGAGCTGTTTTTT.

V is TRBV28 and J is TRBJ1-5; 8 bases line up with TRBD1. CDR1 and CDR2 from the germline V gene are MDHEN and SYDVKM. Trimming took 4 bases from V and 5 from J; bases not matched to a gene: 1. The CDR3 contains 13 residues. The CDR3 bases are TGTGCCAGCAGTTCGACAGGGGATCAGCCCCAGCATTTT. Protein: CASSSTGDQPQHF.

The chain carries TRBV19 and TRBJ2-7, with D possibly being TRBD2 (6 bases). The CDR3 sequence is 14 residues long. V shed 4 bases and J shed 1 base, with 11 bases lying between them. Germline V gene lookup returns CDR1 LNHDA and CDR2 SQIVND (reference sequence). The CDR3 sequence is CASSNRDSSYEQYF. CDR3 in DNA: TGTGCCAGTAGTAACCGGGACTCATCCTACGAGCAGTACTTC.

The chain uses TRBV7-9 and TRBJ1-1; 8 bases line up with TRBD1. The length of the CDR3 is 14 residues. The germline V gene has CDR1 SEHNR and CDR2 FQNEAQ (reference sequence). J was trimmed by 4 bases and V by 5 bases; bases with no gene match: 6. The CDR3 sequence is CASSQQGAPTEAFF. The DNA for the CDR3 is TGTGCCAGCAGCCAGCAGGGGGCGCCCACTGAAGCTTTCTTT. The full variable domain, completed using reference TRBV7-9 and TRBJ1-1, is DTGVSQNPRHKITKRGQNVTFRCDPISEHNRLYWYRQTLGQGPEFLTYFQNEAQLEKSRLLSDRFSAERPKGSFSTLEIQRTEQGDSAMYLCASSQQGAPTEAFFGQGTRLTVV.

The V and J genes are TRBV5-1 and TRBJ2-7; 8 positions match TRBD1. CDR1 is SGHRS and CDR2 is YFSETQ in the germline V gene. The trim removed 0 bases at V and 2 bases at J, leaving 7 bases unmatched. The CDR3 has 16 residues. This CDR3 reads CASSLAGDRTPYEQYF. The CDR3 DNA sequence: TGCGCCAGCAGCTTGGCCGGGGACAGGACCCCCTACGAGCAGTACTTC.

This clone appeared once. The J gene is TRBJ1-5, the V gene TRBV19; 8 bases are a match to TRBD1. The CDR3 has 15 amino acids. V gave up 6 bases and J gave up 3 bases; unmatched junction bases: 7. In germline, CDR1 is LNHDA, CDR2 SQIVND (reference sequence). This chain's CDR3 is CASRGGTGLNQPQHF. CDR3 bases: TGTGCCAGTAGGGGGGGGACAGGACTCAATCAGCCCCAGCATTTT. The whole variable domain, filled in from reference TRBV19 and TRBJ1-5, reads DGGITQSPKYLFRKEGQNVTLSCEQNLNHDAMYWYRQDPGQGLRLIYYSQIVNDFQKGDIAEGYSVSREKKESFPLTVTSAQKNPTAFYLCASRGGTGLNQPQHFGDGTRLSIL.

As DNA, the CDR3 is TGCGCCAGCAGCCGACAGGAGATCTCCTACGAGCAGTACTTC. Encoded protein: CASSRQEISYEQYF. The chain links TRBV5-1 to TRBJ2-7; D may be TRBD1 (6 bases). This CDR3 spans 14 amino acids. Deletions cut 4 bases from V and 0 bases from J, with 11 bases between. Germline V gene data show CDR1 as SGHRS and CDR2 as YFSETQ.

The V call is TRBV7-6, the J call TRBJ2-1; 9 bases align to TRBD1. The CDR3 totals 15 residues. The trim removed 1 base at V and 6 bases at J, leaving 4 bases unmatched. Germline V gene lookup returns CDR1 SGHVS and CDR2 FNYEAQ. The CDR3 sequence: CASSLVGTGTNEQFF. The CDR3 nucleotides are TGTGCCAGCAGCTTAGTGGGGACAGGGACCAATGAGCAGTTCTTC.

This clone was seen once. The chain carries TRBV2 and TRBJ2-5; TRBD2 matches at 8 bases. The CDR3 has 15 amino acids. Germline CDR1 reads SNHLY; CDR2 reads FYNNEI. V lost 3 bases and J lost 5; bases outside the gene matches: 8. As DNA, the CDR3 is TGTGCCAGCAGTGACATGGGGACGGGGGGGGAGACCCAGTACTTC. Translating gives CASSDMGTGGETQYF.

CDR3: CASSPGDSYEQYF. CDR3 sequence (DNA): TGTGCCAGCAGCCCAGGGGACTCCTACGAGCAGTACTTC. The rearrangement uses TRBV7-9 and TRBJ2-7, with D possibly being TRBD1 (6 bases). Trimming took off 5 bases at V and 0 bases at J, with 8 bases between the two ends. Looked up from germline, CDR1 is SEHNR and CDR2 is FQNEAQ (reference sequence). The CDR3 spans 13 residues.

The V call is TRBV7-9, the J call TRBJ1-2; a possible D gene is TRBD1 (5 bases). CDR3 size: 13 residues. CDR1 and CDR2 (germline): SEHNR, FQNEAQ (reference sequence). The V and J ends lost 6 bases and 3 bases respectively, with 11 bases between them. The CDR3 DNA sequence: TGTGCCAGCAGAAAGCGGGGGGACTATGGCTACACCTTC. Its translation: CASRKRGDYGYTF.

The chain links TRBV7-9 to TRBJ2-3; D uncertain. From germline, CDR1 is SEHNR and CDR2 FQNEAQ (reference sequence). V lost 5 bases and J 3 bases, leaving 9 bases between the germline ends. CDR3 size: 13 residues. CDR3 region: CASSMTVTDTQYF. In DNA form, the CDR3 reads TGTGCCAGCAGCATGACTGTGACAGATACGCAGTATTTT.

This clone has only a few counts. The rearrangement uses TRBV27 and TRBJ2-1, with 12 positions matching TRBD2. The CDR3 runs 15 residues. The V and J ends lost 4 bases and 12 bases, in that order; junction bases with no gene match: 10. CDR1 MNHEY and CDR2 SMNVEV come from the germline V gene (reference sequence). The CDR3 DNA follows: TGTGCCAGCAGTTCCGGACTAGCGGGGCTACCGGGGCAGTTCTTC. This encodes CASSSGLAGLPGQFF.

The rearrangement uses TRBV2 and TRBJ1-2; TRBD1 is a possible D gene (5 bases). The CDR3 length is 14 residues. Looked up from germline, CDR1 is SNHLY and CDR2 is FYNNEI. V was pared by 1 base and J by 2 bases, with 8 bases between. The DNA of the CDR3 is TGTGCCAGCAGTGAAGACAGGAGAAACTATGGCTACACCTTC. This encodes CASSEDRRNYGYTF.